This T cell receptor (beta chain) was captured in a study of T cells in narcolepsy. Background on the study: Donors had narcolepsy type 1 or type 2, or were healthy controls.

Study-level points and caveats: Comparing one patient's CSF and blood CD4+ clonotypes highlighted HCRT- and TRIB2-specific autoreactive clonotypes. Reportedly, autoreactive clonotypes were serially detected in patients' blood but not controls'.

As regards this clone: What it recognizes is unknown.

This CDR3 region has 13 residues. Germline loops: CDR1 SGHNT, CDR2 YYREEE (reference sequence). V lost 3 bases, J lost 8 bases, and 5 bases stayed unmatched. Profiled with immunoSEQ multiplex PCR; TCRdb holds only in-frame clones, not every one. The data contain around 35,000 clones, roughly 90% of them singletons. This clonotype was obtained from a human donor with narcolepsy. Sequenced input: CD45RA- memory CD4+ T cells from PBMCs. The chain employs TRBV5-4 and TRBJ2-4; 7 bases are shared with TRBD2. The DNA of the CDR3 is TGTGCCAGCAGCTCGGCTGGGGGGGACATTCAGTACTTC. Translated, it gives CASSSAGGDIQYF.